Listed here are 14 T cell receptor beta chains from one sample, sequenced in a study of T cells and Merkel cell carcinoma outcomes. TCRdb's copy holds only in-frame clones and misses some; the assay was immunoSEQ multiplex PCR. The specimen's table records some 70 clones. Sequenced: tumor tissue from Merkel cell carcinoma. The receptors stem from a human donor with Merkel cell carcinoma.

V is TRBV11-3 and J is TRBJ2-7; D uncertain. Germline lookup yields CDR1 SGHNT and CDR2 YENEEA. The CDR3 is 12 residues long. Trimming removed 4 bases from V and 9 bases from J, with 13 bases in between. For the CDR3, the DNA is TGTGCCAGCAGCTCCAGGTACGACGGGCAGTACTTC. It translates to CASSSRYDGQYF.

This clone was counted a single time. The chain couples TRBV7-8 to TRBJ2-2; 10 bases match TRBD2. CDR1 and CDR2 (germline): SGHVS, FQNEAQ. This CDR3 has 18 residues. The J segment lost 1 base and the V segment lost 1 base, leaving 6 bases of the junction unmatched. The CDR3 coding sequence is TGTGCCAGCAGCTTAGATTCTAGCGGGGGAATGAACACCGGGGAGCTGTTTTTT. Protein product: CASSLDSSGGMNTGELFF.

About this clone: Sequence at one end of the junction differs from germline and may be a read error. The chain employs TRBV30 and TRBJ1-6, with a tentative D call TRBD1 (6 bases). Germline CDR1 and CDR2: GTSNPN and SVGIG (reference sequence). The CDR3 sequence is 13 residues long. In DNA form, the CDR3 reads TGTGCCTGGCGGACAGCAGTCAATTCATCCCTCTACTTT. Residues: CAWRTAVNSSLYF.

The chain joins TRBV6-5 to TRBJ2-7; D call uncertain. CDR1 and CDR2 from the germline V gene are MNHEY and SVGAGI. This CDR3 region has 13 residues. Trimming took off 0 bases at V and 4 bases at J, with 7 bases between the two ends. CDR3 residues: CASSYSSLYEQYF. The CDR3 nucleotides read TGTGCCAGCAGTTACTCGTCCCTGTACGAGCAGTACTTC.

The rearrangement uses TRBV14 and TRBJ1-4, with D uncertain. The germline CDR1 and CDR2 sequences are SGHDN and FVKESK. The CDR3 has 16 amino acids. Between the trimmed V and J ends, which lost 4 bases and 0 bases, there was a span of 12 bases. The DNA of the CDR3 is TGTGCCAGCAGCCGCGGAGGAAAGACAACTAATGAAAAACTGTTTTTT. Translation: CASSRGGKTTNEKLFF.

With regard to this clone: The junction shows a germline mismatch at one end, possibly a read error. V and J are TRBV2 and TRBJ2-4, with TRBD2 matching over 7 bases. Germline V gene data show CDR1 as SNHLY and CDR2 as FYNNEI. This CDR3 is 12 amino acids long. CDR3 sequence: CASSAPEAGLDF. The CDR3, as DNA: TGTGCCAGCAGTGCACCAGAAGCGGGGTTGGACTTC.

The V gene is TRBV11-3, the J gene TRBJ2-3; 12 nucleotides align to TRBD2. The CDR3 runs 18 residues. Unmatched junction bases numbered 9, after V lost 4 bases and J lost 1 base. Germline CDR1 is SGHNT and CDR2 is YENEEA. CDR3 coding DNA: TGTGCCAGCAGCTCCCGGACTAGCGGGGCTTCTGGCACAGATACGCAGTATTTT. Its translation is CASSSRTSGASGTDTQYF.

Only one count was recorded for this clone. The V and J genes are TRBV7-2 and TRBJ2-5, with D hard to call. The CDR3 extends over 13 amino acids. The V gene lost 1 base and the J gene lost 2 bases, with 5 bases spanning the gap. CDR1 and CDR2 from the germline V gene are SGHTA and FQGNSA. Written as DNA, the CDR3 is TGTGCCAGCAGCTTAGTCCAGCAAGAGACCCAGTACTTC. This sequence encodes CASSLVQQETQYF.

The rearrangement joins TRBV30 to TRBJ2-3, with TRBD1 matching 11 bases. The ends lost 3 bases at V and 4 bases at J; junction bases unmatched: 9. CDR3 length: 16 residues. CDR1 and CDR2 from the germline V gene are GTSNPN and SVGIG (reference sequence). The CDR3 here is CAWSRGTGGSPDTQYF. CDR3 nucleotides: TGTGCCTGGAGCAGAGGGACAGGGGGGTCCCCAGATACGCAGTATTTT.

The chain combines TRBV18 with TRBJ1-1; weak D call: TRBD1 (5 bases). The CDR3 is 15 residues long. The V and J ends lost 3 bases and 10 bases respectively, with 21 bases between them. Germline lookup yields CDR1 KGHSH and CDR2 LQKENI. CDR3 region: CASSPTGTQGVGAFF. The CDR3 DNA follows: TGTGCCAGCTCACCGACCGGGACCCAAGGGGTGGGAGCTTTCTTT. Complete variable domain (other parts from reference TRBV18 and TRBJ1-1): NAGVMQNPRHLVRRRGQEARLRCSPMKGHSHVYWYRQLPEEGLKFMVYLQKENIIDESGMPKERFSAEFPKEGPSILRIQQVVRGDSAAYFCASSPTGTQGVGAFFGQGTRLTVV.

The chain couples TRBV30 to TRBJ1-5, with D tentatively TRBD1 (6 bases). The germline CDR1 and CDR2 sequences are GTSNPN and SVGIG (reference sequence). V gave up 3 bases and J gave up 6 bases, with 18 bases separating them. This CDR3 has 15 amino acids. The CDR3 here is CAWSRGAGSGQPQHF. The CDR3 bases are TGTGCCTGGAGCCGGGGGGCAGGGTCGGGTCAGCCCCAGCATTTT. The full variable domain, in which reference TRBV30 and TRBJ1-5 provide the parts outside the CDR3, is SQTIHQWPATLVQPVGSPLSLECTVEGTSNPNLYWYRQAAGRGLQLLFYSVGIGQISSEVPQNLSASRPQDRQFILSSKKLLLSDSGFYLCAWSRGAGSGQPQHFGDGTRLSIL.

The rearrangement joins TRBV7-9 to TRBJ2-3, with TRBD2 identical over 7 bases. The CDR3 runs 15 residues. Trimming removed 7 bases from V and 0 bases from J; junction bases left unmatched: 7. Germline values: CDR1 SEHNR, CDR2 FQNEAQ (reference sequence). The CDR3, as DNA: TGTGCCAGCACCCGATGGGAGGGTAGCACAGATACGCAGTATTTT. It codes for CASTRWEGSTDTQYF. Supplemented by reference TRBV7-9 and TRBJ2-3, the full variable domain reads DTGVSQNPRHKITKRGQNVTFRCDPISEHNRLYWYRQTLGQGPEFLTYFQNEAQLEKSRLLSDRFSAERPKGSFSTLEIQRTEQGDSAMYLCASTRWEGSTDTQYFGPGTRLTVL.

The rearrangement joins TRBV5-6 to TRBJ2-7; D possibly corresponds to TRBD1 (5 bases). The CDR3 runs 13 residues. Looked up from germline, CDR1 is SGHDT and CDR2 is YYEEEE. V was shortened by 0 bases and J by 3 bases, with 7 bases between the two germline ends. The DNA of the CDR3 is TGTGCCAGCAGCTTGGTGGACAACTACGAGCAGTACTTC. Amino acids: CASSLVDNYEQYF.

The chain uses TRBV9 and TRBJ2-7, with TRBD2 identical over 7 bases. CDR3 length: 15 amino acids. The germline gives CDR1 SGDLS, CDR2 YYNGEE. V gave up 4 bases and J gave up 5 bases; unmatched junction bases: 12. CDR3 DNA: TGTGCCAGCAGCTTGGGTGGACTAGGGAGCAACGAGCAGTACTTC. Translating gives CASSLGGLGSNEQYF.